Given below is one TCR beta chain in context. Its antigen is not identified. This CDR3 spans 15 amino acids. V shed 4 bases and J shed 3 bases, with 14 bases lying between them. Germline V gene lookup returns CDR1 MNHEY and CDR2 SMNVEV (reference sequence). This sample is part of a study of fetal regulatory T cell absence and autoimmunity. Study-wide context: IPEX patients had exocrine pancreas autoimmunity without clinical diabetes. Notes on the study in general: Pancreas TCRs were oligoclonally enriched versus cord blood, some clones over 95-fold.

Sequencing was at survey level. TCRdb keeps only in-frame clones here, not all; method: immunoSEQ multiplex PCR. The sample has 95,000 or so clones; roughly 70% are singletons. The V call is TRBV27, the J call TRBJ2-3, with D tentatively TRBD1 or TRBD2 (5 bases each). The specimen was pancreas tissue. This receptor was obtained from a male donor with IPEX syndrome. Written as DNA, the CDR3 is TGTGCCAGCAGTTCCAGGGAGCCCCAGACAGATACGCAGTATTTT. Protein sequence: CASSSREPQTDTQYF.